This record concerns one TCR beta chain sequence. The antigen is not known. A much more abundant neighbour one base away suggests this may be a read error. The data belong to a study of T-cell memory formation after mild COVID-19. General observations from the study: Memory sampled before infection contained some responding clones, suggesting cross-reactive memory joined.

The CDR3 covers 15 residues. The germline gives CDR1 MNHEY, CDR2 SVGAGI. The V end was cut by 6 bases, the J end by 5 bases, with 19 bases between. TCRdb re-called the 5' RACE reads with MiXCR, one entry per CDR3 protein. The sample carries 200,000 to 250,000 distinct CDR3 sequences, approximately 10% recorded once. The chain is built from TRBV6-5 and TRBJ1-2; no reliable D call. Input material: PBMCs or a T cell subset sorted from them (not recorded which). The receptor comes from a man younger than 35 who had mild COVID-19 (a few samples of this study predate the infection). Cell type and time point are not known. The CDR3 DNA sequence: TGTGCCAGCAGACAACGGGCGGCAGGTCCATATGGCTACACCTTC. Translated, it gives CASRQRAAGPYGYTF.